These T cell receptor beta chains were read from a single sample in a study of T-cell memory formation after mild COVID-19. MiXCR, run by TCRdb on the 5' RACE reads, gives a single entry per CDR3 protein. The data show under 300,000 distinct CDR3 sequences, approximately 19% seen once. Sequenced input: PBMCs or a T cell subset sorted from them (not recorded which). The receptor source for this set is a man aged 18-30 years who had mild COVID-19 (a few samples of this study predate the infection). Cell type and time point are not known. Each CDR3 is given with its conserved first and last residue. The D gene is left open where the match is weak. Size values are once, few and many counts, or a class for expanded clones, and some rows have none.

J gene	D gene	V gene	clone size	CDR3 length	CDR3 protein	CDR3 DNA
TRBJ1-3	.	TRBV9	few	14	CASSAQIAGNTIYF	TGTGCCAGCAGCGCCCAAATAGCTGGAAACACCATATATTTT
TRBJ2-1	.	TRBV9	.	15	CASSSPATDYNEQFF	TGTGCCAGCAGCTCCCCGGCGACAGATTACAATGAGCAGTTCTTC
TRBJ2-3	TRBD1	TRBV5-5	few	13	CASSFRGPNTQYF	TGTGCCAGCAGCTTTAGGGGGCCGAATACGCAGTATTTT
TRBJ2-3	.	TRBV24-1	few	15	CATAPSDRTPDTQYF	TGTGCCACCGCCCCCTCCGACAGGACCCCAGATACGCAGTATTTT
TRBJ2-2	.	TRBV2	few	13	CASSEEGPGELFF	TGTGCCAGCAGTGAAGAGGGGCCCGGGGAGCTGTTTTTT
TRBJ2-6	.	TRBV3-1	.	17	CASSQGLPLSGANVLTF	TGTGCCAGCAGCCAGGGTCTTCCACTCTCTGGGGCCAACGTCCTGACTTTC
TRBJ2-5	TRBD2	TRBV20-1	.	16	CSATTSGGNPQETQYF	TGCAGTGCAACGACTAGCGGGGGGAACCCGCAAGAGACCCAGTACTTC
TRBJ2-1	TRBD2	TRBV7-9	few	15	CASSDGLVSYNEQFF	TGTGCCAGCAGCGATGGACTAGTCTCCTACAATGAGCAGTTCTTC
TRBJ1-2	TRBD1	TRBV20-1	.	13	CSAYPLGQDGYTF	TGCAGTGCTTACCCTCTAGGACAGGATGGCTACACCTTC
TRBJ1-5	.	TRBV5-1	.	12	CASSLTGQPQHF	TGCGCCAGCAGCCTAACAGGGCAGCCCCAGCATTTT
TRBJ1-5	.	TRBV30	.	13	CAGGGEVGQPQHF	TGTGCCGGAGGAGGGGAGGTTGGTCAGCCCCAGCATTTT
TRBJ2-3	.	TRBV7-9	few	14	CASSAEGITDTQYF	TGTGCCAGCAGCGCAGAGGGGATAACAGATACGCAGTATTTT
TRBJ2-2	.	TRBV6-6	few	14	CASTHGGNTGELFF	TGTGCCAGCACTCACGGGGGGAACACCGGGGAGCTGTTTTTT
TRBJ1-2	TRBD1	TRBV29-1	few	14	CSVKTGGNNYGYTF	TGCAGCGTTAAGACAGGGGGGAATAACTATGGCTACACCTTC
TRBJ2-4	TRBD2	TRBV5-1	few	17	CASSLDRGGEPKNIQYF	TGCGCCAGCAGCTTGGATCGCGGGGGGGAACCAAAAAACATTCAGTACTTC
TRBJ2-2	TRBD2	TRBV7-9	.	17	CASSSVLSGANTGELFF	TGTGCCAGCAGCTCGGTTCTAAGCGGGGCTAACACCGGGGAGCTGTTTTTT
TRBJ2-7	.	TRBV12-3/TRBV12-4	.	12	CAISWDSSEQYF	TGTGCCATCAGTTGGGACTCTTCCGAGCAGTACTTC
TRBJ2-3	TRBD1	TRBV12-5	many	15	CASGPNRGGTDTQYF	TGTGCTAGTGGTCCTAACAGGGGAGGCACAGATACGCAGTATTTT
TRBJ2-2	TRBD1	TRBV6-2/TRBV6-3	few	13	CASSATGAGELFF	TGTGCCAGCAGTGCGACAGGGGCCGGGGAGCTGTTTTTT
TRBJ1-5	.	TRBV5-1	.	13	CASRPGENQPQHF	TGCGCCAGCCGTCCCGGGGAGAATCAGCCCCAGCATTTT
TRBJ2-7	.	TRBV19	.	12	CASSGGFYEQYF	TGTGCCAGTAGTGGGGGATTCTACGAGCAGTACTTC
TRBJ1-2	.	TRBV3-1	many	15	CASSLGDGYFYGYTF	TGTGCCAGCAGCCTTGGGGACGGCTACTTCTATGGCTACACCTTC
TRBJ1-3	.	TRBV4-2	few	15	CASSQELVSGNTIYF	TGTGCCAGCAGCCAAGAATTGGTATCTGGAAACACCATATATTTT
TRBJ2-5	TRBD1	TRBV7-2	.	14	CASSLQGVRETQYF	TGTGCCAGCAGCTTACAGGGGGTGAGGGAGACCCAGTACTTC
TRBJ1-2	TRBD1	TRBV7-2	.	13	CASSPGGGNGYTF	TGTGCCAGCAGCCCAGGGGGCGGAAATGGCTACACCTTC
TRBJ2-1	.	TRBV28	few	14	CASSLRERNNEQFF	TGTGCCAGCAGTTTAAGGGAGAGAAACAATGAGCAGTTCTTC
TRBJ2-4	TRBD1	TRBV9	.	18	CASSVEGAVTGDRNIQYF	TGTGCCAGCAGCGTAGAGGGGGCTGTGACAGGGGATCGGAACATTCAGTACTTC
TRBJ1-2	TRBD1	TRBV6-4	.	18	CASSDSGTGSSRGYGYTF	TGTGCCAGCAGTGACTCGGGGACAGGGTCTTCTAGAGGCTATGGCTACACCTTC
TRBJ2-7	.	TRBV5-1	many	15	CASSVVGGPPYEQYF	TGCGCCAGCAGCGTTGTCGGGGGGCCTCCCTACGAGCAGTACTTC
TRBJ2-3	TRBD1	TRBV2	.	13	CASSPDRADTQYF	TGTGCCAGCAGCCCAGACAGGGCAGATACGCAGTATTTT
TRBJ2-3	TRBD2	TRBV30	.	15	CAWEPIAGVGDTQYF	TGTGCCTGGGAACCAATAGCGGGGGTTGGCGATACGCAGTATTTT
TRBJ2-2	.	TRBV14	.	13	CASSLRFAGELFF	TGTGCCAGCAGCCTCAGATTTGCCGGGGAGCTGTTTTTT
TRBJ2-4	.	TRBV5-1	.	13	CASSLGGADIQYF	TGCGCCAGCAGCTTGGGAGGGGCCGACATTCAGTACTTC
TRBJ1-2	TRBD1	TRBV19	few	15	CASSLDRGPHYGYTF	TGTGCCAGTAGTCTAGACAGGGGGCCTCACTATGGCTACACCTTC
TRBJ1-4	TRBD1	TRBV6-2/TRBV6-3	few	15	CASSYHRDRGEKLFF	TGTGCCAGCAGTTACCACCGGGACAGGGGCGAAAAACTGTTTTTT
TRBJ1-5	.	TRBV7-6	few	13	CASSLADYQPQHF	TGTGCCAGCAGCTTAGCGGATTATCAGCCCCAGCATTTT
TRBJ1-2	.	TRBV20-1	.	14	CSAREAGGAFPFTF	TGCAGTGCTAGAGAGGCCGGGGGCGCATTTCCCTTCACCTTC
TRBJ1-4	TRBD1	TRBV12-3/TRBV12-4	.	14	CASSTTGANEKLIF	TGTGCCAGCAGCACGACAGGGGCTAATGAAAAACTGATTTTT
TRBJ2-1	.	TRBV7-8	few	16	CASSLGRTAHYNEQFF	TGTGCCAGCAGCTTAGGTAGGACAGCACATTACAATGAGCAGTTCTTC
TRBJ2-1	TRBD2	TRBV24-1	.	18	CATSETPRGGGPYNEQFF	TGTGCCACCAGTGAGACACCGCGCGGCGGGGGGCCTTACAATGAGCAGTTCTTC